The clone carrying this TCR beta chain was detected many times. Authors of the study amplified TCR beta CDR3 regions from RNA transcripts. The HTBI set primed first-round TCR CDR3 RT-PCR. From the multiplex PCR reads, TCRdb called clonotypes with MiXCR, one entry per CDR3 protein. The sample comprises roughly 510,000 distinct CDR3 sequences, 20% to 25% of which are singletons, and about a quarter rests with the top ten. These data come from a study of T cells in Graves' hyperthyroidism and ophthalmopathy. V was shortened by 4 bases and J by 9 bases, with 13 bases between the two germline ends. The CDR3 runs 12 residues. CDR1 and CDR2 (germline): SNHLY, FYNNEI.

This clonotype was obtained from a man between 18 and 29 years old with Graves' hyperthyroidism. The rearrangement joins TRBV2 to TRBJ2-7, with D perhaps matching TRBD1 (5 bases). The sample comprised blood. CDR3 sequence reads: CASSVGQSGQYF. The CDR3, as DNA: TGTGCCAGCAGTGTCGGACAATCAGGGCAGTACTTC.